These 24 T cell receptor beta chains came from one sample sequenced in a study of response to subunit inactivated influenza vaccine. TCRdb used MiXCR to reprocess the RT-PCR reads, holding one entry per CDR3 protein. The data contain about 780,000 distinct CDR3 sequences, about 18% of them seen just once; the ten biggest clones take up approximately 11%. The sequencing here drew on PBMCs from blood, taken approximately 5 days after vaccination. The receptor source for this set is a man aged 45-60 years who received an inactivated influenza vaccine.

This clonotype was counted a few times. This chain joins TRBV20-1 and TRBJ2-1; 7 bases are shared with TRBD2. The CDR3 contains 14 residues. Germline CDR1 DFQATT, CDR2 SNEGSKA (reference sequence). The junction had 11 bases not matched to a gene; V was cut back by 7 bases and J by 5 bases. The CDR3 nucleotides are TGCAGTGGTAGTCGGACTAGACTTCACAATGAGCAGTTCTTC. Translation gives CSGSRTRLHNEQFF.

The CDR3 reads CAISDGTGGYEQYF. DNA for the CDR3: TGTGCCATCAGCGACGGGACAGGGGGCTACGAGCAGTACTTC. The chain recombines TRBV10-3 with TRBJ2-7; 11 bases align to TRBD1. The junction had 4 bases not matched to a gene; V was cut back by 6 bases and J by 3 bases. Germline V gene data show CDR1 as ENHRY and CDR2 as SYGVKD. This CDR3 has 14 residues.

V is TRBV5-1 and J is TRBJ2-1, with D perhaps given as TRBD1 or TRBD2 (5 bases each). CDR3 length: 14 residues. Germline CDR1 and CDR2: SGHRS and YFSETQ. V gave up 4 bases and J gave up 4 bases, with 12 bases separating them. The CDR3 bases are TGCGCCAGCAGCCCGGGACGGATATACAATGAGCAGTTCTTC. This translates into CASSPGRIYNEQFF.

This clonotype was found a few times. The rearrangement uses TRBV30 and TRBJ2-3; no reliable D call. The ends were cut back, 3 bases at V and 2 bases at J, with 15 bases in the middle. This CDR3 has 15 amino acids. Germline CDR1 and CDR2: GTSNPN and SVGIG (reference sequence). The CDR3 sequence: CAWRLSPAYTDTQYF. In nucleotides, the CDR3 is TGTGCCTGGAGGTTGTCGCCAGCCTACACAGATACGCAGTATTTT.

This clonotype was counted ten times or more. This chain links TRBV6-1 with TRBJ2-7; 11 nucleotides agree with TRBD2. This CDR3 has 15 amino acids. Per the germline V gene, CDR1 is MNHNS and CDR2 is SASEGT. Trimming at V came to 6 bases and at J to 3 bases, leaving 7 bases not matched to a gene. CDR3 nucleotides: TGTGCCAGCAGGGCGACTAGCGGGGAGATCTACGAGCAGTACTTC. It is translated as CASRATSGEIYEQYF.

This chain uses TRBV5-1 with TRBJ2-2, with 8 positions matching TRBD1. Per germline, CDR1 SGHRS and CDR2 YFSETQ. After removal of 4 bases from V and 4 bases from J, the junction contained 6 bases not matched to a gene. The CDR3 totals 15 residues. The CDR3 coding sequence is TGCGCCAGCAGCGGACGGACAGGGCCCACCGGGGAGCTGTTTTTT. This gives the protein CASSGRTGPTGELFF.

This clonotype appeared a few times. This chain joins TRBV6-2 or TRBV6-3 and TRBJ2-7; TRBD2 matches at 12 bases. CDR1 and CDR2 (germline): MNHEY, SVGEGT. This CDR3 has 16 residues. V shed 4 bases, J shed 1 base, and the junction held 5 bases outside the gene matches. DNA of the CDR3: TGTGCCAGCAGTTCGGCTAGCGGGAGGGCGTCCTACGAGCAGTACTTC. This encodes CASSSASGRASYEQYF.

This clonotype was seen many times. The junction differs from germline at one of its ends, possibly a read error. This rearrangement joins TRBV5-1 to TRBJ2-7; 12 positions agree with TRBD1. The CDR3 runs to 14 residues. CDR1 and CDR2 from the germline V gene are SGHRS and YFSETQ. The CDR3 protein is CASSLGQGASEQYF. The CDR3 nucleotides are TGTGCCAGCAGCCTGGGACAGGGGGCTTCCGAGCAGTACTTC.

The chain links TRBV5-1 to TRBJ2-1, with 7 nucleotides matching TRBD1. The CDR3 is 16 amino acids. J was trimmed by 3 bases and V by 4 bases; bases with no gene match: 10. Germline values: CDR1 SGHRS, CDR2 YFSETQ. The DNA of the CDR3 is TGCGCCAGCAGCCGGAGCGACAGGGCGCGCTACAATGAGCAGTTCTTC. It yields the protein CASSRSDRARYNEQFF.

The chain couples TRBV11-2 to TRBJ2-6, with 12 nucleotides matching TRBD2. Germline trimming cut 5 bases from V and 3 bases from J; bases unmatched to any gene: 14. The length of the CDR3 is 20 residues. CDR1 is SGHAT and CDR2 is FQNNGV in the germline V gene. CDR3 bases: TGTGCCAGCAGCCGACGACTAGCGGGAGCCTCCGGGTATGGGGCCAACGTCCTGACTTTC. It is translated as CASSRRLAGASGYGANVLTF.

This clonotype appeared a few times. The V and J genes are TRBV25-1 and TRBJ1-4, with D tentatively TRBD1 (6 bases). The V gene's germline CDR1 is MGHDK and CDR2 SYGVNS. The CDR3 sequence is 14 residues long. Trimming took 4 bases from V and 7 from J, leaving 13 bases between them. The CDR3 loop reads CASSVPGVGEKLFF. The CDR3 DNA reads TGTGCCAGCAGTGTTCCAGGGGTTGGTGAAAAACTGTTTTTT.

The chain is built from TRBV6-2 or TRBV6-3 and TRBJ2-7; D is possibly TRBD1 or TRBD2 (5 bases each). Germline V CDR1 and CDR2: MNHEY, SVGEGT. The CDR3 sequence is 12 residues long. V lost 5 bases, J lost 8 bases, and 13 bases lay in between. The DNA of the CDR3 is TGTGCCAGCAGTGGAGGAGGACAAAAGCAGTACTTC. Amino acid sequence: CASSGGGQKQYF.

The J gene is TRBJ1-2, the V gene TRBV12-3 or TRBV12-4; D perhaps matches TRBD1 (5 bases). V shed 6 bases and J shed 4 bases, with 12 bases lying between them. This CDR3 has 13 amino acids. CDR3 protein: CASSATGPYGYTF. The CDR3 nucleotides are TGTGCCAGCAGCGCTACGGGGCCCTATGGCTACACCTTC.

The CDR3 DNA is TGTGCCAGTAAAGAGCAGTCCACTGAAGCTTTCTTT. This translates into CASKEQSTEAFF. This chain connects TRBV19 to TRBJ1-1, with no clear D. The germline V and J ends were trimmed by 7 bases and 4 bases, with 10 bases remaining between them. The CDR3 length is 12 residues. Germline values: CDR1 LNHDA, CDR2 SQIVND (reference sequence).

This clonotype has only a few counts. The V gene is TRBV7-3, the J gene TRBJ2-1; D ambiguous. Germline values: CDR1 SGHTA, CDR2 FQGTGA. The CDR3 has 13 residues. Trimming took off 5 bases at V and 5 bases at J, with 10 bases between the two ends. The CDR3 loop is CASSLDLDNEQFF. CDR3 nucleotides: TGTGCCAGCAGCCTTGACTTAGACAATGAGCAGTTCTTC.

The DNA for the CDR3 is TGTGCCAGCAGCCAAGGAATGGGCGGGAGTAACTACAATGAGCAGTTCTTC. It translates to CASSQGMGGSNYNEQFF. The genes are TRBV14 and TRBJ2-1; TRBD2 agrees at 7 bases. Per germline, CDR1 SGHDN and CDR2 FVKESK. Germline trimming cut 1 base from V and 3 bases from J; bases unmatched to any gene: 9. The CDR3 has 17 residues.

This CDR3 reads CASSQDPQGAGELFF. The CDR3 DNA follows: TGCGCCAGCAGCCAAGATCCACAGGGAGCCGGGGAGCTGTTTTTT. This sequence joins TRBV4-3 and TRBJ2-2, with D maybe TRBD1 (6 bases). Trimming took 0 bases from V and 6 from J, leaving 11 bases between them. The germline V gene encodes CDR1 LGHNA and CDR2 YSLEER. The CDR3 spans 15 residues.

The chain carries TRBV25-1 and TRBJ2-3, with 13 nucleotides matching TRBD2. This CDR3 region has 17 residues. Germline V gene sequence: CDR1 MGHDK, CDR2 SYGVNS. V shed 2 bases and J 1 base; nucleotides not matched to a gene: 3. CDR3 DNA sequence: TGTGCCAGCAGTGAAGGACTAGCGGGGGCCCGCACAGATACGCAGTATTTT. It specifies CASSEGLAGARTDTQYF.

This clonotype turned up a few times. The genes are TRBV20-1 and TRBJ2-5; 12 bases line up with TRBD2. Germline CDR1 and CDR2: DFQATT and SNEGSKA (reference sequence). The CDR3 totals 15 residues. J lost 4 bases, V lost 6 bases, and 9 bases had no gene match. In DNA, the CDR3 is TGCAGTGCCCACGGGACTAGCGGGCGCGGAGAGACCCAGTACTTC. Amino acids: CSAHGTSGRGETQYF.

This clonotype was seen a few times. This rearrangement joins TRBV10-3 to TRBJ1-2; D perhaps matches TRBD1 (5 bases). The ends were cut back, 6 bases at V and 2 bases at J, with 10 bases in the middle. From germline, CDR1 is ENHRY and CDR2 SYGVKD. CDR3 length: 13 residues. CDR3 sequence: CAISATVNYGYTF. In nucleotides, the CDR3 is TGTGCCATCAGCGCGACAGTAAACTATGGCTACACCTTC.

This rearrangement joins TRBV3-1 to TRBJ2-3; D is perhaps TRBD1 or TRBD2 (5 bases each). CDR3 length: 13 amino acids. The germline CDR1 and CDR2 sequences are LGHDT and YNNKEL (reference sequence). Trimming took off 7 bases at V and 6 bases at J, with 14 bases between the two ends. The CDR3, as DNA: TGTGCCAGCAAGCCTCGGGGACCCGATACGCAGTATTTT. As protein: CASKPRGPDTQYF.

This clonotype was detected ten times or more. The chain uses TRBV12-3 or TRBV12-4 and TRBJ2-1; no definite D call. The CDR3 totals 11 residues. V was shortened by 2 bases and J by 10 bases, with 6 bases between the two germline ends. Here the CDR3 DNA reads TGTGCCAGCAGTTTAAGGAGAGAGCAGTTCTTC. Residues: CASSLRREQFF.

V usage is TRBV9 and J usage is TRBJ2-3; 7 bases fit TRBD1. CDR3 length: 15 residues. The germline V gene encodes CDR1 SGDLS and CDR2 YYNGEE. The ends lost 1 base at V and 0 bases at J; junction bases unmatched: 2. The CDR3 sequence is CASSVRQGSTDTQYF. CDR3 nucleotide sequence: TGTGCCAGCAGCGTAAGACAGGGAAGCACAGATACGCAGTATTTT. The whole variable domain, filled in from reference TRBV9 and TRBJ2-3, reads DSGVTQTPKHLITATGQRVTLRCSPRSGDLSVYWYQQSLDQGLQFLIQYYNGEERAKGNILERFSAQQFPDLHSELNLSSLELGDSALYFCASSVRQGSTDTQYFGPGTRLTVL.

This clonotype was picked up one time. This may come from a read error, since a much larger clone is one base off. The V gene is TRBV6-1, the J gene TRBJ2-2; unclear D gene. Germline values: CDR1 MNHNS, CDR2 SASEGT. This CDR3 has 13 residues. The V and J ends lost 6 bases and 1 base respectively, with 6 bases between them. The chain's CDR3 is CASRQRNTGELFF. The DNA for the CDR3 is TGTGCCAGCAGACAGAGGAACACCGGGGAGCTGTTTTTT.